This entry lists 7 T cell receptor beta chains sequenced from one sample in a study of OX40 agonist ivuxolimab in advanced cancers. TCRdb keeps only in-frame clones here, not all; method: immunoSEQ multiplex PCR. The data contain 50,000 to 60,000 clones, approximately 86% of them singletons. Sequenced material: CD4+ or CD8+ T cells sorted from blood, taken in a trial of the OX40 agonist ivuxolimab. These receptors all come from an adult with an advanced solid tumor such as melanoma, head and neck, liver or kidney cancer.

V usage is TRBV15 and J usage is TRBJ1-2, with D maybe TRBD1 (5 bases). The V and J ends lost 0 bases and 4 bases respectively, with 15 bases between them. CDR1 and CDR2 from the germline V gene are LNHNV and YYDKDF (reference sequence). This CDR3 comprises 16 residues. Here the CDR3 DNA reads TGTGCCACCAGCAGAGATCGCATCCAGGGCGTCTATGGCTACACCTTC. Translated, it gives CATSRDRIQGVYGYTF.

The chain couples TRBV6-5 to TRBJ2-1, with a weak D call TRBD1 (6 bases). V lost 2 bases to trimming and J lost 1 base, with 9 bases between them. The CDR3 spans 15 residues. Germline V gives CDR1 MNHEY, CDR2 SVGAGI. CDR3 region: CASSYEGVSYNEQFF. CDR3 bases: TGTGCCAGCAGTTACGAGGGGGTTTCCTACAATGAGCAGTTCTTC.

The rearrangement joins TRBV27 to TRBJ2-7, with 10 positions matching TRBD1. Trimming removed 2 bases from V and 4 bases from J; junction bases left unmatched: 2. This CDR3 spans 14 amino acids. Germline CDR1 reads MNHEY; CDR2 reads SMNVEV (reference sequence). The CDR3 DNA is TGTGCCAGCAGTTTAGTGGGACAGGGGTACGAGCAGTACTTC. It translates to CASSLVGQGYEQYF.

This chain uses TRBV6-5 with TRBJ2-1, with TRBD1 as a possible D gene (6 bases). V was pared by 6 bases and J by 9 bases, with 18 bases between. Germline loops: CDR1 MNHEY, CDR2 SVGAGI. The CDR3 is made up of 14 amino acids. The CDR3 loop is CASRQTPGVGEQFF. The CDR3 DNA reads as TGTGCCAGCAGGCAAACCCCAGGGGTTGGTGAGCAGTTCTTC.

The chain combines TRBV5-8 with TRBJ2-7; D possibly matches TRBD1 or TRBD2 (5 bases each). The germline V gene encodes CDR1 SGHTS and CDR2 YDEGEE. V gave up 1 base and J gave up 6 bases, with 20 bases separating them. This CDR3 is built from 16 residues. The DNA of the CDR3 is TGTGCCAGCAGCTTGAACCCGGGGCGACTCCCTCTCGAGCAGTACTTC. This sequence encodes CASSLNPGRLPLEQYF.

This clone is a singleton in its sample. Other DNA variants within this sample encode the same CDR3. The chain recombines TRBV9 with TRBJ1-4; no definite D call. The CDR3 totals 17 residues. Germline CDR1 is SGDLS and CDR2 is YYNGEE. V gave up 3 bases and J gave up 0 bases, with 15 bases separating them. The CDR3, as DNA: TGTGCCAGCAGCGCTGGCGGTGGGGAAGCAACTAATGAAAAACTGTTTTTT. Its protein is CASSAGGGEATNEKLFF.

This rearrangement joins TRBV11-1 to TRBJ2-7, with TRBD1 identical over 9 bases. Germline lookup yields CDR1 SGHAT and CDR2 FQDESV (reference sequence). Trimming took 1 base from V and 5 from J; bases not matched to a gene: 3. The CDR3 consists of 14 residues. CDR3 bases: TGTGCCAGCAGCTTAGGGGACAGGGTGCACGAGCAGTACTTC. Translation: CASSLGDRVHEQYF.